The 25 T cell receptor beta chains below all came from one sample that was sequenced in a study of cytomegalovirus exposure and HLA in healthy donors. This PCR relied on a set of 60 Vbeta primers and 13 Jbeta primers. Using immunoSEQ multiplex PCR, the repertoire was profiled, and TCRdb retains in-frame clones only, with some absent. The table includes about 160,000 clones, 60% to 80% detected once. Sequenced input: PBMCs. These receptors were obtained from a woman aged 45-65 years in good health and CMV-seropositive.

This clone was detected a few times. The chain carries TRBV5-6 and TRBJ2-5; 9 bases map to TRBD2. J gave up 1 base and V 0 bases, and 7 bases lay outside the gene matches. Looked up from germline, CDR1 is SGHDT and CDR2 is YYEEEE. The CDR3 spans 17 residues. The DNA for the CDR3 is TGTGCCAGCAGCTTGGGGTTCCTAGCGGGAACCCAAGAGACCCAGTACTTC. As protein: CASSLGFLAGTQETQYF.

J is TRBJ1-5 and V is TRBV19; TRBD1 matches 8 bases. CDR1 is LNHDA and CDR2 is SQIVND in the germline V gene (reference sequence). The CDR3 sequence is 15 residues long. The V segment lost 4 bases and the J segment 2 bases; nucleotides outside the gene matches: 4. The CDR3 loop is CASSTSGGGNQPQHF. In DNA, the CDR3 is TGTGCCAGTAGTACCTCAGGGGGCGGCAATCAGCCCCAGCATTTT.

The chain combines TRBV2 with TRBJ1-1, with D possibly matching TRBD1 (6 bases). The CDR3 length is 15 residues. The germline V gene encodes CDR1 SNHLY and CDR2 FYNNEI. The V and J ends lost 6 bases and 0 bases respectively, with 14 bases between them. CDR3 region: CASRLPGHLNTEAFF. DNA for the CDR3: TGTGCCAGCAGGCTTCCGGGACATCTGAACACTGAAGCTTTCTTT.

Comments on this clone: The same CDR3 is also encoded by other DNA sequences in this sample. The chain links TRBV2 to TRBJ2-5, with D uncertain. The germline V and J ends were trimmed by 6 bases and 3 bases, with 5 bases remaining between them. The CDR3 extends over 11 amino acids. Germline V gene data show CDR1 as SNHLY and CDR2 as FYNNEI. CDR3 loop: CASSLKETQYF. For the CDR3, the DNA is TGTGCCAGCAGCCTTAAAGAGACCCAGTACTTC.

The chain combines TRBV29-1 with TRBJ2-1, with 9 bases lining up with TRBD1. The germline V gene has CDR1 SQVTM and CDR2 ANQGSEA. The trim removed 6 bases at V and 8 bases at J, leaving 5 bases unmatched. CDR3 length: 12 residues. The chain's CDR3 is CSVDDRGDEQFF. DNA of the CDR3: TGCAGCGTGGACGACAGGGGGGATGAGCAGTTCTTC.

The rearrangement joins TRBV5-6 to TRBJ1-5; 8 bases are shared with TRBD1. Per germline, CDR1 SGHDT and CDR2 YYEEEE. Trimming took 4 bases from V and 4 from J; bases not matched to a gene: 4. This CDR3 contains 14 residues. CDR3 in amino acids: CASSGRQGNQPQHF. The DNA for the CDR3 is TGTGCCAGCAGCGGGCGACAGGGGAATCAGCCCCAGCATTTT. The full variable domain, in which reference TRBV5-6 and TRBJ1-5 provide the parts outside the CDR3, is DAGVTQSPTHLIKTRGQQVTLRCSPKSGHDTVSWYQQALGQGPQFIFQYYEEEERQRGNFPDRFSGHQFPNYSSELNVNALLLGDSALYLCASSGRQGNQPQHFGDGTRLSIL.

V is TRBV7-9 and J is TRBJ2-7, with TRBD2 as a possible D gene (6 bases). The CDR3 has 12 residues. V was cut by 4 bases and J by 9 bases, with 13 bases left in between. From germline, CDR1 is SEHNR and CDR2 FQNEAQ (reference sequence). CDR3 DNA: TGTGCCAGCAGCTCCGGGAGCTCGGGGCAGTACTTC. It is translated as CASSSGSSGQYF.

The chain joins TRBV5-4 to TRBJ2-7, with 10 nucleotides matching TRBD1. Per germline, CDR1 SGHNT and CDR2 YYREEE (reference sequence). Losses at the gene ends were 4 bases for V and 3 bases for J; bases not matched to a gene: 7. CDR3 length: 15 residues. This chain's CDR3 is CASSTGGQGDYEQYF. In DNA, the CDR3 is TGTGCCAGCAGCACAGGAGGACAGGGGGACTACGAGCAGTACTTC.

In this sample, this clone turned up a few times. The V and J genes are TRBV6-1 and TRBJ1-1, with 7 bases identical to TRBD1. V trimming: 5 bases; J trimming: 5 bases; junction bases outside the gene matches: 5. Per the germline V gene, CDR1 is MNHNS and CDR2 is SASEGT. The CDR3 is 13 amino acids. The CDR3 spells CASSKGQVTEAFF. The CDR3 region has the DNA TGTGCCAGCAGTAAAGGACAGGTAACTGAAGCTTTCTTT.

This chain uses TRBV7-8 with TRBJ2-5; 15 nucleotides match TRBD2. The CDR3 runs to 15 residues. V gave up 5 bases and J gave up 7 bases; unmatched junction bases: 5. CDR1 and CDR2 (germline): SGHVS, FQNEAQ. The CDR3 loop reads CASSGTSGRRGTQYF. The CDR3 DNA reads as TGTGCCAGCAGCGGGACTAGCGGGAGGCGCGGGACCCAGTACTTC.

The chain has TRBV5-8 and TRBJ1-5, with D unclear. The CDR3 is 15 residues long. Trimming cost V 2 bases and J 3 bases, with 12 bases left between them. Germline loops: CDR1 SGHTS, CDR2 YDEGEE. The CDR3 coding sequence is TGTGCCAGCAGCTTCGACCGGGATCTCAATCAGCCCCAGCATTTT. Its translation is CASSFDRDLNQPQHF.

The rearrangement links TRBV10-3 to TRBJ2-3, with 7 bases fitting TRBD1. Per the germline V gene, CDR1 is ENHRY and CDR2 is SYGVKD. The ends lost 6 bases at V and 3 bases at J; junction bases unmatched: 9. The CDR3 has 15 amino acids. As DNA, the CDR3 is TGTGCCATCAGGAGAGCCCGACAGGGAACAGATACGCAGTATTTT. Residues: CAIRRARQGTDTQYF.

This clone was counted between two and nine times. The rearrangement uses TRBV2 and TRBJ1-2; no clear D. CDR1 is SNHLY and CDR2 is FYNNEI in the germline V gene. The CDR3 has 14 amino acids. Trimming removed 2 bases at V and 8 bases at J, with 15 bases between. The DNA for the CDR3 is TGTGCCAGCAGTGAACAACCCCAACAATCGGGCTACACCTTC. It specifies CASSEQPQQSGYTF.

This clone was seen just once. V is TRBV2 and J is TRBJ1-4, with TRBD1 as a possible D gene (5 bases). Germline lookup yields CDR1 SNHLY and CDR2 FYNNEI. This CDR3 spans 16 amino acids. The germline V and J ends were trimmed by 5 bases and 8 bases, with 21 bases remaining between them. CDR3 in amino acids: CASSSTRGGIREKLFF. The CDR3 region has the DNA TGTGCCAGCAGTTCGACAAGGGGAGGGATAAGGGAAAAACTGTTTTTT.

This chain links TRBV9 with TRBJ2-5; 10 nucleotides agree with TRBD1. V was clipped by 4 bases and J by 2 bases; unmatched bases: 2. The germline V gene has CDR1 SGDLS and CDR2 YYNGEE. There are 14 residues in the CDR3. CDR3 DNA sequence: TGTGCCAGCAGCACGGGACAGGGGCAAGAGACCCAGTACTTC. Encoded protein: CASSTGQGQETQYF.

The V call is TRBV7-2, the J call TRBJ2-5; no clear D. V was trimmed by 1 base and J by 2 bases, leaving 5 bases between them. CDR1 and CDR2 from the germline V gene are SGHTA and FQGNSA. The CDR3 extends over 13 amino acids. Here the CDR3 DNA reads TGTGCCAGCAGCTTAGAGCGTCAAGAGACCCAGTACTTC. This sequence encodes CASSLERQETQYF.

The CDR3 region has the DNA TGCGCCAGCAGCTTGGCAACAGGGGGGGAGACCCAGTACTTC. Encoded protein: CASSLATGGETQYF. The chain employs TRBV5-1 and TRBJ2-5, with TRBD1 identical over 8 bases. The trim removed 0 bases at V and 5 bases at J, leaving 3 bases unmatched. This CDR3 is built from 14 residues. Germline CDR1 and CDR2: SGHRS and YFSETQ.

The count of this clone is one. The chain couples TRBV4-1 to TRBJ2-1; 8 bases line up with TRBD2. This CDR3 spans 18 amino acids. With 0 bases clipped from V and 0 bases from J, the junction kept 7 bases outside the gene matches. The germline V gene has CDR1 MGHRA and CDR2 YSYEKL. The CDR3 here is CASSQDRGGRSSYNEQFF. The CDR3 DNA reads TGCGCCAGCAGCCAAGATCGGGGGGGAAGGTCCTCCTACAATGAGCAGTTCTTC.

The chain couples TRBV7-2 to TRBJ2-1, with a tentative D call TRBD2 (5 bases). The CDR3 consists of 12 residues. Trimming pared 2 bases from V and 11 bases from J, leaving 10 bases between. Germline V gene lookup returns CDR1 SGHTA and CDR2 FQGNSA. Written as DNA, the CDR3 is TGTGCCAGCAGCTTACCCGGACTCCAGCAGTTCTTC. This gives the protein CASSLPGLQQFF.

The rearrangement joins TRBV4-3 to TRBJ2-7; 11 positions agree with TRBD2. V shed 1 base and J 3 bases; nucleotides not matched to a gene: 5. The germline CDR1 and CDR2 sequences are LGHNA and YSLEER. CDR3 size: 16 residues. CDR3 amino acids: CASSQALAGGLYEQYF. The CDR3 nucleotides read TGCGCCAGCAGCCAAGCTCTAGCGGGGGGCCTCTACGAGCAGTACTTC.

This clone was observed a handful of times. This chain connects TRBV19 to TRBJ1-1; D perhaps matches TRBD1 (6 bases). The germline V gene encodes CDR1 LNHDA and CDR2 SQIVND (reference sequence). The CDR3 extends over 17 amino acids. V was shortened by 7 bases and J by 1 base, with 22 bases between the two germline ends. The DNA of the CDR3 is TGTGCCAGTAAATCTCCGGGACAAGTTAAATGGAACACTGAAGCTTTCTTT. Translation gives CASKSPGQVKWNTEAFF.

The V call is TRBV12-5, the J call TRBJ2-7; 7 positions agree with TRBD2. V dropped 2 bases and J dropped 7; count of bases not matched to a gene: 2. The CDR3 extends over 12 amino acids. CDR1 and CDR2 from the germline V gene are LGHNT and FRNRAP. The DNA for the CDR3 is TGTGCTAGTGGTTTGCCCGGGGGGGAGCAGTACTTC. It codes for CASGLPGGEQYF.

The rearrangement links TRBV15 to TRBJ1-2, with 7 bases identical to TRBD1. V was pared by 4 bases and J by 4 bases, with 3 bases of the junction left unmatched. The CDR3 has 13 residues. Germline V gives CDR1 LNHNV, CDR2 YYDKDF (reference sequence). The CDR3 coding sequence is TGTGCCACCAGCAAAGGGGGCGGCTATGGCTACACCTTC. It specifies CATSKGGGYGYTF.

The chain employs TRBV18 and TRBJ1-5; 9 nucleotides agree with TRBD1. Germline values: CDR1 KGHSH, CDR2 LQKENI. V shed 6 bases and J 4 bases; nucleotides not matched to a gene: 7. The CDR3 totals 15 residues. DNA of the CDR3: TGTGCCAGCTCTCCCACAGGGGGCTGGAATCAGCCCCAGCATTTT. It yields the protein CASSPTGGWNQPQHF.

The V call is TRBV7-9, the J call TRBJ1-4, with D possibly TRBD1 on 5 matching bases. The V gene's germline CDR1 is SEHNR and CDR2 FQNEAQ (reference sequence). Trimming took off 2 bases at V and 2 bases at J, with 9 bases between the two ends. The CDR3 spans 15 residues. The CDR3 region is CASSLTRATNEKLFF. CDR3 coding DNA: TGTGCCAGCAGCTTAACCAGGGCGACTAATGAAAAACTGTTTTTT.